Listed here is a single T cell receptor beta chain. This sample is drawn from a study of B cell selection in AIRE deficiency. The regulatory T cell sort gate was CD4+CD25hiCD127low/negative. The germline V and J ends were trimmed by 2 bases and 12 bases, with 17 bases remaining between them. Per germline, CDR1 SGHVS and CDR2 FQNEAQ. This CDR3 contains 14 residues. Sequenced by immunoSEQ multiplex PCR; TCRdb stores in-frame clones only, minus some. Of approximately 21,000 clones in the sample, approximately 94% were seen once. The chain couples TRBV7-8 to TRBJ2-1; D uncertain. The sequencing sample was made of Tregs sorted from PBMCs. The receptor's source is a human donor with AIRE deficiency. This chain's CDR3 is CASSLKIQALRQFF. For the CDR3, the DNA is TGTGCCAGCAGCTTAAAAATTCAGGCCCTGAGGCAGTTCTTC.